This paragraph reports one TCR beta chain. This sample is part of a study of blood T cell repertoires in COVID-19. Overall study context: The United States, Italy and Spain were the sources of the acute and convalescent COVID-19 samples. From T cells, B-cell-depleted T cells, or PBMCs came the material, which was cDNA or gDNA.

Profiled with immunoSEQ multiplex PCR; TCRdb holds only in-frame clones, not every one. The sample contains about 160,000 clones, around 80% of which appear only once. The germline V gene encodes CDR1 SGHTA and CDR2 FQGNSA. This CDR3 spans 13 amino acids. V dropped 5 bases and J dropped 6; count of bases not matched to a gene: 5. The receptor's source is a woman older than 75 with acute or convalescent COVID-19. The sample comprised peripheral blood. The chain is built from TRBV7-2 and TRBJ1-1; 8 bases match TRBD1. CDR3 sequence (DNA): TGTGCCAGCAGCAAGAGGACAGGGCCTGAAGCTTTCTTT. It is translated as CASSKRTGPEAFF.